The clone carrying this TCR beta chain showed up many times. Its antigen is currently unknown. Unique molecular identifiers were incorporated during preparation of the TCRbeta library. One entry per CDR3 protein results from TCRdb running MiXCR on the PCR reads. The sample records under 250,000 distinct CDR3 sequences, about 6.6% being singletons. The data stem from a study of T-cell reconstitution after alpha-beta-depleted transplantation in children. Study results and caveats: It was newly produced T cells that mostly accounted for T-cell counts and diversity one year after transplant. After transplant, high TCRbeta diversity at day 60 in some patients arose from surviving recipient T cells and thymic progenitors. About two months after transplant, alpha-beta T cells reportedly came from several hundred expanded graft clones.

The ends were cut back, 3 bases at V and 6 bases at J, with 16 bases in the middle. This CDR3 is 15 amino acids long. Looked up from germline, CDR1 is SGDLS and CDR2 is YYNGEE. This rearrangement joins TRBV9 to TRBJ1-5, with D tentatively TRBD1 (5 bases). Here the sequenced sample was PBMCs, taken before TCRalphabeta/CD19-depleted stem cell transplant. This receptor was taken from a boy aged 2 to 9 with acute lymphoblastic leukemia, due to receive a stem cell transplant. The CDR3 coding sequence is TGTGCCAGCAGCGAGTCCGCAGGGTTCGGTCAGCCCCAGCATTTT. Protein sequence: CASSESAGFGQPQHF.